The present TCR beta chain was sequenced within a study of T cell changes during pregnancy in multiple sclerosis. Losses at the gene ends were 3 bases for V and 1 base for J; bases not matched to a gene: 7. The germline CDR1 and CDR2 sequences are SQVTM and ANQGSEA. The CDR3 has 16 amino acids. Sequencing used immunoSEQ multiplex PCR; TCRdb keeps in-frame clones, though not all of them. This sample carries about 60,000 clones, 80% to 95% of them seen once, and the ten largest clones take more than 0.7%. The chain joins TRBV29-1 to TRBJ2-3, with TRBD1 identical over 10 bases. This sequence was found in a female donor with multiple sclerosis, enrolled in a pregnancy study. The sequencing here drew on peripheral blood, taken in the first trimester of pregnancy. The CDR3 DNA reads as TGCAGCGTTGAGGACAGGGGGTGGAGAGGCACAGATACGCAGTATTTT. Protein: CSVEDRGWRGTDTQYF.